A selection of T cell receptor beta chains follows, all from one sample in a study of blood T cell repertoires in COVID-19. Sequencing used immunoSEQ multiplex PCR; TCRdb keeps in-frame clones, though not all of them. In the table there are 150,000 or so clones, roughly nine tenths of which are singletons. Specimen: peripheral blood. These receptors came from a man in his sixties with active or convalescent COVID-19. CDR3s leave out the opening cysteine and the closing phenylalanine or tryptophan.

12,TRBJ1-4,TRBV10-3,AISYGGANEKLF
11,TRBJ2-7,TRBV7-2,ASSPVASYEQY
12,TRBJ1-4,TRBV27,ASSLSRFAEKLF
11,TRBJ1-2,TRBV29-1,SVEGDSPYGYT
14,TRBJ2-3,TRBV9,ASKLEAYGSTDTQY
17,TRBJ1-5,TRBV21-1,ASSKAKDRDSSGDQPQH
13,TRBJ1-3,TRBV6-5,ASRYGTDTGNTIY
14,TRBJ2-1,TRBV7-6,ASSRRTSGSYNEQF
11,TRBJ1-1,TRBV7-9,ASSLGWTGPAF
11,TRBJ1-1,TRBV18,ASSNKKNTEAF
12,TRBJ1-1,TRBV5-1,ASSYSTGNTEAF
10,TRBJ1-2,TRBV3-1/TRBV3-2,ASSRQGPVYT
9,TRBJ2-5,TRBV11-2,ASSLWEAQY
17,TRBJ2-7,TRBV7-8,ASSLADLSTSGRAYEQY
10,TRBJ2-5,TRBV6-5,ASRLAGETQY
11,TRBJ1-1,TRBV9,ASSVTGFTEAF
8,TRBJ1-2,TRBV7-6,ASQGNGYT
17,TRBJ2-3,TRBV29-1,SVEDFREDRLESTDTQY
16,TRBJ1-1,TRBV19,ASRSRQGILRDGTEAF
14,TRBJ1-2,TRBV9,ASSVEPGTADYGYT
12,TRBJ2-7,TRBV2,ASRGQGSSYEQY
15,TRBJ2-2,TRBV7-6,ASSTIERGWMTGELF
13,TRBJ1-1,TRBV18,ASSPRTGAQTEAF
13,TRBJ1-5,TRBV6-5,ASRTGQGVNQPQH
11,TRBJ2-7,TRBV27,ASSWTDSYEQY
15,TRBJ2-2,TRBV11-2,ASSLEAGTALTGELF
14,TRBJ1-5,TRBV27,ASSFLRDRGEEPQH
12,TRBJ1-5,TRBV19,ASSIQGIDQPQH
11,TRBJ1-1,TRBV5-1,ASRRQGGTEAF
10,TRBJ2-1,TRBV4-1,ASSPQGNEQF